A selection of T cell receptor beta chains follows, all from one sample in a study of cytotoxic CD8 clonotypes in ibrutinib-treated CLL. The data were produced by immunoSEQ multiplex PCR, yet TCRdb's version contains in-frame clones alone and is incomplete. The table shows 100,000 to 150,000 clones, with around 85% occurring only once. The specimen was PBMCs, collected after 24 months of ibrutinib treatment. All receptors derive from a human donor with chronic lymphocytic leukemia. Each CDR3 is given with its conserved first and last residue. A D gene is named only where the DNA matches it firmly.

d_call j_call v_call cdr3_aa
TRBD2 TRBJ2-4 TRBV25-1 CASSVGSGSSNIQYF
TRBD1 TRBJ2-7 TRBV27 CASRIGTVPYVEQYF
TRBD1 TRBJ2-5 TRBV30 CAWSDRDRGAQAQYF
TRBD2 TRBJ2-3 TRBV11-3 CASSKGTSGSTDTQYF
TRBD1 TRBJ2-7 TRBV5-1 CASSFLAGTEYEQYF
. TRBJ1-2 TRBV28 CASSLDIGGYGYTF
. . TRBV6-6 CASGLGYEQYF
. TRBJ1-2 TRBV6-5 CASSKPDSNYGYTF
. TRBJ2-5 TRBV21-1 CASSEWVERAGGCGQETQYF
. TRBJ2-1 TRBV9 CASKVPGHEQFF
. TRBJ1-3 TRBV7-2 CATTSYSGNTIYF
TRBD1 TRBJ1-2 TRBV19 CASSIKTGAPNYGYTF
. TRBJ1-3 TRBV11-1 CASSFGISGNTIYF
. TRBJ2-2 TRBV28 CASSLGWGELFF
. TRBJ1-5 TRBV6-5 CASSYSIRGNQPQHF
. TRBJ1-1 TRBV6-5 CASSYSYRVNTEAFF
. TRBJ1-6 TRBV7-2 CASSFGRARSPLHF
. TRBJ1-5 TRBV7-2 CASSLGRNQPQHF
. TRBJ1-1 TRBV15 CATSRAGLPEAFF
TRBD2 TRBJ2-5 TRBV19 CASSIASGQETQYF
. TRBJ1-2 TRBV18 CASSPSEGYGYTF
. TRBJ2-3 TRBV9 CASSVGFTDTQYF
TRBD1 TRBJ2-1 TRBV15 CATSPGTGVAEQFF
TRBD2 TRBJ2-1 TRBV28 CASRFPGGNEQFF
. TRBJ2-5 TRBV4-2 CASSQDGTTQETQYF
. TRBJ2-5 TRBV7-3 CASSLTSRETQYF
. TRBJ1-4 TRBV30 CAWSVLGQTNEKLFF
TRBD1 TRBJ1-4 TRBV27 CASSSRGLSEKLFF
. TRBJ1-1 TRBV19 CASSGSGNTEAFF
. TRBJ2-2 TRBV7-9 CASSRIPTVTSNTGELFF
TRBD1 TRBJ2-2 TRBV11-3 CASSFGQGNTGELFF
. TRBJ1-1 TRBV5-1 CASSLATGAGTEAFF
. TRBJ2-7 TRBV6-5 CASSYSGAYEQYF
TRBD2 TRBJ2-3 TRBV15 CATSTGLAGAGDTQYF
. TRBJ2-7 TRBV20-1 CSALGLREQYF
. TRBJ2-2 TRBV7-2 CASSNPGPKTGELFF
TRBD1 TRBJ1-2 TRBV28 CASSPGTGKYGYTF